This T cell receptor (beta chain) stems from a study of shared clonotypes between healthy human individuals. The repertoire was sequenced with immunoSEQ multiplex PCR; TCRdb's copy has only in-frame clones and lacks some. The sample consists of about 380,000 clones, 90% to 97% of them appearing once. With regard to this clone: Its antigen remains unknown.

The CDR3 contains 16 residues. Findings and caveats of the study: Between a handful of donors, naive CD4 clonotypes were shared at a level of about 5%. Non-shared clonotypes displayed generation probabilities falling below those of clonotypes present in all four donors. Rarefaction analysis demonstrated incomplete sorted-subset sequencing notwithstanding large depth.

The J gene is TRBJ1-2, the V gene TRBV21-1. TRBV21-1 is a pseudogene segment. The clonotype originates from a man aged 30-40 years in good health. Sequenced: memory CD8+ T cells sorted from blood. The subset: CD45RO+ cells pooled with CCR7-negative TemRA cells. CDR3 residues: CASSKGRGGYNYGYTF. CDR3 DNA sequence: TGTGCCAGCAGCAAAGGTAGGGGGGGATATAACTATGGCTACACCTTC.